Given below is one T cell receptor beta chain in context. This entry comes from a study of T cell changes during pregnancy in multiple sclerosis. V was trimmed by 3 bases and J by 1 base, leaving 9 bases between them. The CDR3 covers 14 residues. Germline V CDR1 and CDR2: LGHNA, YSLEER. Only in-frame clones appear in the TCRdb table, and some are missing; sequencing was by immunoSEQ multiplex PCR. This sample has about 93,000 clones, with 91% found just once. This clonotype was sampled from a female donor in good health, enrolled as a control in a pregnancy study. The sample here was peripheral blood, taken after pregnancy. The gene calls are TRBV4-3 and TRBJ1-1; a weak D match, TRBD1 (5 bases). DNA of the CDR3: TGCGCCAGCAGCCACCCAACAGGGAACACTGAAGCTTTCTTT. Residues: CASSHPTGNTEAFF.